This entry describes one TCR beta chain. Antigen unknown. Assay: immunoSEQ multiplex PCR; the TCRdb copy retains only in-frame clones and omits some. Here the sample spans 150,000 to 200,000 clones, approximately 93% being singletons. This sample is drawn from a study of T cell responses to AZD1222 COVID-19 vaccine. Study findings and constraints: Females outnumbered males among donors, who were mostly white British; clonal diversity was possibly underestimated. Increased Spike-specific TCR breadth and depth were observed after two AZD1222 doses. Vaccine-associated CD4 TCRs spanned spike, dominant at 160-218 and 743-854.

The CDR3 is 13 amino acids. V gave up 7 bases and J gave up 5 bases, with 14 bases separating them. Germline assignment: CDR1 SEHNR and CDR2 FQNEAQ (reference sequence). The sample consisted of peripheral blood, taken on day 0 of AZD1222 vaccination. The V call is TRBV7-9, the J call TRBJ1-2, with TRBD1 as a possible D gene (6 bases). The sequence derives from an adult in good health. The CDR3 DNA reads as TGTGCCAGCACCACCGGGACACCTTATGGCTACACCTTC. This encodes CASTTGTPYGYTF.